The TCR beta chain described here comes from a study of T cells in Graves' hyperthyroidism and ophthalmopathy. V dropped 6 bases and J dropped 0 bases, with 6 bases sitting between them. Germline V lookup: CDR1 KGHSH, CDR2 LQKENI. This CDR3 region has 13 residues. At least ten counts were recorded for this clonotype. What was amplified from RNA transcripts were TCR beta CDR3 regions. A set of HTBI primers served as the primers for a first-round RT-PCR of the TCR CDR3. TCRdb reprocessed the multiplex PCR reads via MiXCR and lists one record per CDR3 protein. Among hundreds of thousands of distinct CDR3 sequences listed, 20% to 25% were seen once.

The sequenced material came from blood. The chain is built from TRBV18 and TRBJ2-1; tentatively, D is TRBD2 (6 bases). This sequence was found in a man aged 30-40 years with Graves' ophthalmopathy. As DNA, the CDR3 is TGTGCCAGCTCGGGGGGCTCCTACAATGAGCAGTTCTTC. This gives the protein CASSGGSYNEQFF.